This TCR beta chain was recorded in a study of metastatic and nonmetastatic thyroid tumors. No patient had received any treatment before thyroid surgery. TCRdb re-clonotyped the PCR reads via MiXCR. The table has roughly 40,000 clones, approximately 18% seen once. This clone was counted many times. The CDR3 has 19 residues. V gave up 3 bases and J gave up 0 bases; unmatched junction bases: 13. Per the germline V gene, CDR1 is LGHNA and CDR2 is YSLEER. This TCR derives from a male donor with papillary thyroid cancer or a benign thyroid nodule (not recorded which). Some clones in this sample may be carry-over from other donors' samples. The sequenced sample was blood. The chain employs TRBV4-3 and TRBJ2-2; 7 bases align to TRBD1. CDR3 in DNA: TGCGCCAGCAGCCAGACGAGCTCAGGGGGAGTAACGAACACCGGGGAGCTGTTTTTT. Its translation is CASSQTSSGGVTNTGELFF.